Presented here are 9 T cell receptor beta chains from one specimen sequenced in a study of beta chain features in type 1 diabetes. cDNA synthesis used the whole RNA isolate, giving expressed TCRB sequences. Here immunoSEQ multiplex PCR was the method, and the copy in TCRdb shows in-frame clones only, minus some. The table shows fewer than 350,000 clones, with 7% to 9% occurring only once. The specimen sequenced was central memory CD4+ T cells from blood. Every receptor here comes from a young woman in good health.

This clone was seen a few times. The V gene is TRBV19, the J gene TRBJ2-7; TRBD2 matches 10 bases. The CDR3 spans 14 residues. J lost 2 bases, V lost 8 bases, and 6 bases had no gene match. Germline lookup yields CDR1 LNHDA and CDR2 SQIVND (reference sequence). CDR3 in amino acids: CASQRTSGPYEQYF. The CDR3 DNA sequence: TGTGCCAGTCAAAGGACTAGCGGACCCTACGAGCAGTACTTC.

This clone was detected only a few times. The J gene is TRBJ1-1, the V gene TRBV11-2; D is possibly TRBD1 (6 bases). Germline lookup yields CDR1 SGHAT and CDR2 FQNNGV. V lost 2 bases and J 7 bases, leaving 20 bases between the germline ends. CDR3 size: 16 residues. The CDR3 reads CASSLRRTGLVIEAFF. The CDR3 DNA sequence: TGTGCCAGCAGCTTACGCCGCACAGGGCTGGTCATTGAAGCTTTCTTT.

The chain is built from TRBV5-4 and TRBJ2-5; no clear D. V was cut by 0 bases and J by 3 bases, with 9 bases left in between. This CDR3 contains 14 residues. CDR1 is SGHNT, CDR2 YYREEE, per germline (reference sequence). The CDR3 sequence: CASSLGVDEETQYF. The CDR3 DNA is TGTGCCAGCAGCTTGGGCGTGGATGAAGAGACCCAGTACTTC.

This clone was seen a few times. The V call is TRBV29-1, the J call TRBJ2-3, with D possibly matching TRBD2 (6 bases). Germline CDR1 SQVTM, CDR2 ANQGSEA. Trimming removed 1 base at V and 2 bases at J, with 13 bases between. The CDR3 is 15 residues long. The CDR3 DNA reads as TGCAGCGTTGAAGGGGGGAGGTCTATCACAGATACGCAGTATTTT. This codes for CSVEGGRSITDTQYF.

This clone was counted many times. The chain joins TRBV7-9 to TRBJ2-5, with 9 positions matching TRBD1. CDR1 is SEHNR and CDR2 is FQNEAQ in the germline V gene (reference sequence). The CDR3 covers 14 residues. With V trimmed by 4 bases and J by 5 bases, 5 bases remained unmatched. The CDR3: CASSSYRGQETQYF. CDR3 nucleotide sequence: TGTGCCAGCAGCTCGTACAGGGGGCAGGAGACCCAGTACTTC.

About this clone itself: Other nucleotide sequences from this sample produce the same CDR3. The chain recombines TRBV2 with TRBJ2-7; no clear D gene. Germline V lookup: CDR1 SNHLY, CDR2 FYNNEI. Trimming pared 6 bases from V and 3 bases from J, leaving 9 bases between. This CDR3 contains 12 residues. The CDR3 DNA reads TGTGCCAGCAGCTATACCAGCTACGAGCAGTACGTC. It is translated as CASSYTSYEQYV.

The chain uses TRBV30 and TRBJ1-1; D uncertain. V was cut by 5 bases and J by 1 base, with 11 bases left in between. This CDR3 is built from 13 residues. The germline V gene has CDR1 GTSNPN and CDR2 SVGIG (reference sequence). CDR3 nucleotide sequence: TGTGCCTGGCTTCGGACTGGGAACACTGAAGCTTTCTTT. It codes for CAWLRTGNTEAFF.

The genes are TRBV9 and TRBJ2-3; 8 positions agree with TRBD2. Germline loops: CDR1 SGDLS, CDR2 YYNGEE. There are 18 residues in the CDR3. The V and J ends lost 3 bases and 0 bases, in that order; junction bases with no gene match: 12. CDR3 protein: CASSAGFGRGVSTDTQYF. The CDR3 DNA follows: TGTGCCAGCAGCGCCGGTTTCGGGCGGGGGGTTAGCACAGATACGCAGTATTTT.

The chain joins TRBV29-1 to TRBJ1-1; no definite D call. CDR1 is SQVTM, CDR2 ANQGSEA, per germline. The CDR3 runs 10 residues. Between the trimmed V and J ends, which lost 7 bases and 0 bases, there was a span of 3 bases. The CDR3 DNA follows: TGCAGCGCTATGAACACTGAAGCTTTCTTT. As protein: CSAMNTEAFF. Complete variable domain (other parts from reference TRBV29-1 and TRBJ1-1): SAVISQKPSRDICQRGTSLTIQCQVDSQVTMMFWYRQQPGQSLTLIATANQGSEATYESGFVIDKFPISRPNLTFSTLTVSNMSPEDSSIYLCSAMNTEAFFGQGTRLTVV.